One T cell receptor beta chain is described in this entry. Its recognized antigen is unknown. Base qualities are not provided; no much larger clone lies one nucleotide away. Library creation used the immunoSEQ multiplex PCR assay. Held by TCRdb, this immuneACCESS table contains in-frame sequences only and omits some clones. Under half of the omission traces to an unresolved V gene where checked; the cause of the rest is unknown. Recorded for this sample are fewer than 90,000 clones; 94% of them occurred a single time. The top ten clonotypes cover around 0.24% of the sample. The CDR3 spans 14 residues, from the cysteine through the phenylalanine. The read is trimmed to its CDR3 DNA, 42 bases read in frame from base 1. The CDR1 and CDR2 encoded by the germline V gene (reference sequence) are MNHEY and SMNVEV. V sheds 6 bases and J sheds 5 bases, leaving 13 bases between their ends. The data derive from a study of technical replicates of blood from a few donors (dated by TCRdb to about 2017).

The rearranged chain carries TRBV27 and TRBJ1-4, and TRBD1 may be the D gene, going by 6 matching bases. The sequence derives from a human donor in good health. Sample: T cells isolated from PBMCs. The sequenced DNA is TGTGCCAGCAGGCCCGGGACAATAAATGAAAAACTGTTTTTT. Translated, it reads CASRPGTINEKLFF. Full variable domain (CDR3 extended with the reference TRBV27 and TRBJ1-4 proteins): EAQVTQNPRYLITVTGKKLTVTCSQNMNHEYMSWYRQDPGLGLRQIYYSMNVEVTDKGDVPEGYKVSRKEKRNFPLILESPSPNQTSLYFCASRPGTINEKLFFGSGTQLSVL.